A selection of T cell receptor beta chains follows, all from one sample in a study of long-term antiretroviral therapy in people with HIV. Some clones are missing from TCRdb's copy, which holds only in-frame ones; the method was immunoSEQ multiplex PCR. The sample lists some 14,000 clones, 80% to 85% occurring once. The specimen was unsorted PBMCs, collected 1.8 years before starting antiretroviral therapy. The receptors derive from a woman in her thirties or forties with HIV. Each CDR3 is given with its conserved first and last residue. The D gene is left open where the match is weak. For some rows the clone size is stated as once, few or many, or as a class when expanded; others skip it.

v_gene	d_gene	j_gene	abundance	CDR3aa	CDR3nt
TRBV19	TRBD2	TRBJ2-5	-	CASSPRLAGGLVTQYF	TGTGCCAGTAGTCCCCGACTAGCGGGAGGGCTGGTGACCCAGTACTTC
TRBV7-9	-	TRBJ2-7	few	CASSPSGSGTYEQYF	TGTGCCAGCAGCCCCTCGGGGAGTGGGACCTACGAGCAGTACTTC
TRBV2	TRBD2	TRBJ2-2	-	CASLYFLAGSTGELFF	TGTGCCAGCCTCTATTTTCTAGCGGGATCCACCGGGGAGCTGTTTTTT
TRBV4-1	TRBD2	TRBJ2-1	-	CASSQGSGGRKNNEQFF	TGCGCCAGCAGCCAAGGGTCGGGCGGGAGGAAGAACAATGAGCAGTTCTTC
TRBV27	-	TRBJ2-4	-	CASSLSIEAAFLNIQYF	TGTGCCAGCAGTTTATCGATAGAAGCAGCATTTTTAAACATTCAGTACTTC
TRBV7-9	TRBD2	TRBJ2-3	-	CASGDPGLADTQYF	TGTGCCAGCGGCGATCCGGGACTAGCTGATACGCAGTATTTT
TRBV4-2	-	TRBJ2-1	-	CASSQGANEQFF	TGTGCCAGCAGCCAAGGAGCCAATGAGCAGTTCTTC
TRBV18	-	TRBJ2-2	-	CASSPQEGTGELFF	TGTGCCAGCTCACCACAGGAAGGCACCGGGGAGCTGTTTTTT
TRBV27	-	TRBJ2-7	-	CASGPQGGEQYF	TGTGCCAGCGGACCACAGGGTGGAGAGCAGTACTTC
TRBV5-1	-	TRBJ2-1	-	CASRPGEYYNEQFF	TGCGCCAGCAGACCCGGGGAATATTACAATGAGCAGTTCTTC
TRBV7-2	TRBD1	TRBJ2-7	-	CASSLGWTGPNEQYF	TGTGCCAGCAGCTTAGGATGGACAGGTCCCAACGAGCAGTACTTC
TRBV28	-	TRBJ1-2	few	CASSLLGYGYTF	TGTGCCAGCAGTTTACTGGGTTACGGCTACACCTTC
TRBV19	-	TRBJ2-7	-	CATSSGGDEQYF	TGTGCCACCTCATCAGGGGGGGACGAGCAGTACTTC
TRBV27	-	TRBJ1-3	-	CASSSGTPVKGNTIYF	TGTGCCAGCAGTTCCGGGACACCCGTGAAAGGAAACACCATATATTTT
TRBV6-1	-	TRBJ1-3	-	CASSEFWRGSGNTIYF	TGTGCCAGCAGTGAATTCTGGAGGGGCTCTGGAAACACCATATATTTT
TRBV7-2	-	TRBJ2-7	-	CASSLDLADYEQYF	TGTGCCAGCAGCTTAGATTTAGCAGACTACGAGCAGTACTTC
TRBV30	-	TRBJ1-1	-	CAWSVTGGTEAFF	TGTGCCTGGAGTGTAACGGGAGGCACTGAAGCTTTCTTT
TRBV11-2	-	TRBJ2-5	-	CASSHLGGTQYF	TGTGCCAGCAGCCACCTAGGGGGGACCCAGTACTTC
TRBV5-1	-	TRBJ2-2	-	CASSLELESATGELFF	TGCGCCAGCAGCTTGGAATTGGAGTCAGCCACCGGGGAGCTGTTTTTT
TRBV18	-	TRBJ2-5	-	CASSPRVQETQYF	TGTGCCAGCTCACCAAGGGTCCAAGAGACCCAGTACTTC
TRBV5-6	-	TRBJ2-1	once	CASSLPNEQFF	TGTGCCAGCAGCTTGCCGAATGAGCAGTTCTTC
TRBV9	-	TRBJ2-1	-	CASSVEYEQFF	TGTGCCAGCAGCGTAGAATATGAGCAGTTCTTC
TRBV28	-	TRBJ2-3	-	CASSSSDTQYF	TGTGCCAGCAGTTCCTCAGATACGCAGTATTTT
TRBV10-3	-	TRBJ2-7	-	CAISERDTYEQYF	TGTGCCATCAGTGAAAGGGATACCTACGAGCAGTACTTC
TRBV5-1	-	TRBJ2-6	-	CASSIDTSGANVLTF	TGCGCCAGCAGCATAGACACGTCTGGGGCCAACGTCCTGACTTTC
TRBV10-3	TRBD2	TRBJ2-5	-	CAIGTSGSQETQYF	TGTGCCATCGGGACTAGCGGGAGTCAAGAGACCCAGTACTTC
TRBV29-1	TRBD1	TRBJ1-2	-	CSVTGTGAYGYTF	TGCAGCGTCACCGGGACAGGGGCTTATGGCTACACCTTC
TRBV5-1	TRBD1	TRBJ2-7	-	CASRPGQVGEQYF	TGCGCCAGCAGACCGGGACAGGTGGGCGAGCAGTACTTC
TRBV7-3	TRBD1	TRBJ2-1	-	CASSPGQLVYNEQFF	TGTGCCAGCAGCCCGGGACAGTTAGTTTACAATGAGCAGTTCTTC
TRBV19	-	TRBJ1-1	-	CASSVQNTEAFF	TGTGCCAGTAGTGTACAGAACACTGAAGCTTTCTTT
TRBV6-5	TRBD2	TRBJ2-7	few	CASSYSGGSYEQYF	TGTGCCAGCAGTTACTCGGGCGGGAGCTACGAGCAGTACTTC
TRBV5-4	-	TRBJ2-1	-	CASSNGPSYNEQFF	TGTGCCAGCAGCAACGGGCCATCCTACAATGAGCAGTTCTTC
TRBV5-4	-	TRBJ1-3	few	CASSLAASGNTIYF	TGTGCCAGCAGCTTGGCGGCATCTGGAAACACCATATATTTT
TRBV14	-	TRBJ1-4	-	CASSQDPLGHLRQTNEKLFF	TGTGCCAGCAGCCAAGATCCCCTGGGACACCTCAGGCAGACTAATGAAAAACTGTTTTTT
TRBV9	-	TRBJ2-1	-	CASSASQGPYNEQFF	TGTGCCAGCAGCGCCAGCCAGGGGCCCTACAATGAGCAGTTCTTC
TRBV7-9	-	TRBJ2-1	-	CASSSSLDEQFF	TGTGCCAGCAGCTCCTCTCTGGATGAGCAGTTCTTC
TRBV10-3	-	TRBJ2-1	-	CAIRTGSYNEQFF	TGTGCCATCAGGACTGGGTCCTACAATGAGCAGTTCTTC
TRBV4-3	-	TRBJ2-7	once	CASSQDGSAAYEQYF	TGCGCCAGCAGCCAAGATGGGTCAGCGGCCTACGAGCAGTACTTC
TRBV28	-	TRBJ2-1	once	CASSLKVYYNEQFF	TGTGCCAGCAGTTTAAAAGTTTACTACAATGAGCAGTTCTTC
TRBV30	TRBD2	TRBJ2-5	-	CAWSPGLAGGRETQYF	TGTGCCTGGAGTCCAGGGTTAGCGGGAGGGAGAGAGACCCAGTACTTC
TRBV6-6	-	TRBJ2-3	-	CASSPSTDTQYF	TGTGCCAGCAGCCCAAGCACAGATACGCAGTATTTT
TRBV14	-	TRBJ2-5	-	CASSQFFAKETQYF	TGTGCCAGCAGCCAATTTTTTGCCAAAGAGACCCAGTACTTC
TRBV5-1	TRBD1	TRBJ2-5	once	CASSQTGEWETQYF	TGCGCCAGCAGCCAGACAGGGGAATGGGAGACCCAGTACTTC
TRBV5-4	-	TRBJ2-7	-	CASSLEGEQYF	TGTGCCAGCAGCTTGGAAGGCGAGCAGTACTTC
TRBV5-4	-	TRBJ1-2	-	CASSLGSYGYTF	TGTGCCAGCAGCTTGGGGTCTTATGGCTACACCTTC
TRBV30	-	TRBJ2-3	-	CAWSERLETDTQYF	TGTGCCTGGAGTGAAAGACTAGAAACAGATACGCAGTATTTT
TRBV6-1	-	TRBJ1-2	-	CASIIRGDYGYTF	TGTGCCAGCATAATAAGGGGAGACTATGGCTACACCTTC
TRBV19	TRBD2	TRBJ2-1	-	CASSFGTSGIYNEQFF	TGTGCCAGTAGTTTCGGGACTAGCGGGATATACAATGAGCAGTTCTTC
TRBV18	TRBD2	TRBJ2-7	-	CATARGVAGRDEQYF	TGTGCCACCGCAAGGGGTGTAGCGGGAAGGGACGAGCAGTACTTC
TRBV2	-	TRBJ2-5	-	CASSGAVTSVETQYF	TGTGCCAGCAGTGGGGCAGTGACCTCGGTAGAGACCCAGTACTTC
TRBV7-9	TRBD2	TRBJ2-2	-	CASSFWGLAGGRSGELFF	TGTGCCAGCAGCTTTTGGGGGCTAGCGGGAGGCCGGAGCGGGGAGCTGTTTTTT
TRBV29-1	-	TRBJ2-7	-	CSATDSPYEQYF	TGCAGCGCAACAGACAGTCCCTACGAGCAGTACTTC
TRBV4-3	-	TRBJ1-5	-	CASSQTTDQPQHF	TGCGCCAGCAGCCAGACGACCGATCAGCCCCAGCATTTT
TRBV6-1	-	TRBJ1-2	-	CASSVDGVYGYTF	TGTGCCAGCAGTGTGGACGGAGTCTATGGCTACACCTTC
TRBV28	-	TRBJ2-3	-	CASNPPSSPDTQYF	TGTGCCAGCAACCCTCCGTCTTCCCCAGATACGCAGTATTTT
TRBV30	-	TRBJ1-2	-	CAWTLPTGGGGGYTF	TGTGCCTGGACCCTACCGACAGGAGGAGGTGGTGGCTACACCTTC
TRBV7-4	TRBD1	TRBJ1-1	-	CASSLKRPGGWDTEAFF	TGTGCCAGCAGCTTGAAAAGGCCAGGGGGCTGGGACACTGAAGCTTTCTTT